Each of the 18 T cell receptor beta chains below was sequenced from the same sample in a study of T cell clonality in common variable immunodeficiency. Repertoires were generated with immunoSEQ multiplex PCR, while TCRdb's copy carries only in-frame clones and drops some. This repertoire holds approximately 46,000 clones, and none appear only once. Input material: peripheral blood mononuclear cells. The receptor set was obtained from a person aged 18-70 years in good health.

This clone has at least ten counts. The CDR3 is cut off 3 residues early in the read; its end comes from the germline J gene. Other DNA sequences from this sample encode an identical CDR3 as well. The chain is built from TRBV5-6 and TRBJ1-3, with 7 bases fitting TRBD1. V lost 5 bases, J lost 2 bases, and 7 bases stayed unmatched. The CDR3 has 15 amino acids. Germline V gene lookup returns CDR1 SGHDT and CDR2 YYEEEE. The CDR3 reads CASRKGAVPGNTIYF. CDR3 DNA (partial): TGTGCCAGCAGAAAGGGGGCAGTTCCTGGAAACACC.

This clone occurred many times. The read ends 3 residues before the CDR3 terminus; that terminus is restored from the germline J gene. The rearrangement links TRBV7-9 to TRBJ1-2; 8 bases map to TRBD1. Unmatched junction bases numbered 9, after V lost 4 bases and J lost 5 bases. Germline V lookup: CDR1 SEHNR, CDR2 FQNEAQ (reference sequence). This CDR3 comprises 15 residues. The DNA read from the CDR3 is TGTGCCAGCAGCTCAGGACAGGGAGGCGGTTATGGC. This translates into CASSSGQGGGYG. The CDR3 as a whole reads CASSSGQGGGYGYTF.

This clone was recorded many times. The CDR3 end is not reached by the read, which stops 3 residues before it; the germline J gene fills it in. This chain connects TRBV20-1 to TRBJ1-4; D gene ambiguous. Germline assignment: CDR1 DFQATT and CDR2 SNEGSKA (reference sequence). V shed 0 bases and J shed 10 bases, with 15 bases lying between them. The CDR3 has 14 residues. CDR3 bases read: TGCAGTGCTAGAGATAGCGCTGCATACCGAAAA. Amino acids: CSARDSAAYRK. The whole CDR3 is CSARDSAAYRKLFF.

This clone was counted ten times or more. The read stops 3 residues short of the end of the CDR3; the missing end is completed from the germline J gene. The chain carries TRBV5-8 and TRBJ2-1; 10 bases fit TRBD1. V lost 0 bases, J lost 9 bases, and 6 bases stayed unmatched. There are 15 residues in the CDR3. Germline CDR1 is SGHTS and CDR2 is YDEGEE. CDR3 DNA (partial): TGTGCCAGCAGCTTGGAGACAGGGGGCTTTGGTGAG. It specifies CASSLETGGFGE. The whole CDR3 sequence reads CASSLETGGFGEQFF. Variable domain in full (rest from reference TRBV5-8 and TRBJ2-1): EAGVTQSPTHLIKTRGQQATLRCSPISGHTSVYWYQQALGLGLQFLLWYDEGEERNRGNFPPRFSGRQFPNYSSELNVNALELEDSALYLCASSLETGGFGEQFFGPGTRLTVL.

This clone was recorded at least ten times. Read sequence stops 3 residues before the CDR3 end, and the germline J gene provides the missing end. This chain connects TRBV2 to TRBJ1-2; D is uncertain. The germline V and J ends were trimmed by 5 bases and 2 bases, with 15 bases remaining between them. The CDR3 covers 15 residues. CDR1 SNHLY and CDR2 FYNNEI come from the germline V gene. The CDR3 DNA, read in part, is TGTGCCAGCAGTTCAGATCAGGATTACAACTATGGC. It codes for CASSSDQDYNYG. The complete CDR3 protein is CASSSDQDYNYGYTF. The variable domain in full, with the rest retrieved from reference TRBV2 and TRBJ1-2, is EPEVTQTPSHQVTQMGQEVILRCVPISNHLYFYWYRQILGQKVEFLVSFYNNEISEKSEIFDDQFSVERPDGSNFTLKIRSTKLEDSAMYFCASSSDQDYNYGYTFGSGTRLTVV.

This clone was counted many times. The read stops 3 residues short of the end of the CDR3; the missing end is completed from the germline J gene. The chain has TRBV7-2 and TRBJ2-7; weak D call: TRBD2 (6 bases). CDR3 size: 15 residues. V lost 1 base to trimming and J lost 3 bases, with 13 bases between them. Germline V CDR1 and CDR2: SGHTA, FQGNSA. The CDR3 loop is CASSLVVSGDYEQYF. Incomplete CDR3 DNA: TGTGCCAGCAGCTTAGTTGTTAGCGGAGACTACGAG.

This clone came up many times. The sequence runs out 3 residues before the end of the CDR3; the remainder is reconstructed from the germline J gene. The V gene is TRBV20-1, the J gene TRBJ2-2; TRBD1 matches 9 bases. The CDR3 runs to 13 residues. The germline V gene has CDR1 DFQATT and CDR2 SNEGSKA (reference sequence). The CDR3 loop reads CSAQQGAEEKLFF. CDR3 bases read: TGCAGTGCTCAACAGGGGGCCGAGGAAAAG.

In its sample, this clone was seen many times. The CDR3 end falls 3 residues outside the read, so it is completed with the germline J gene. The chain couples TRBV4-2 to TRBJ1-4; 7 nucleotides line up with TRBD1. The CDR3 is 17 residues long. V lost 4 bases and J lost 7; bases outside the gene matches: 15. Germline lookup yields CDR1 LGHNA and CDR2 YNFKEQ. CDR3: CASSLADYMTGSEKLFF. The covered CDR3 bases are TGTGCCAGCAGCCTCGCCGATTATATGACAGGGAGTGAAAAA.

This clone was recorded many times. The sequenced fragment ends 3 residues before the CDR3 boundary, so the rest is inferred from the germline J gene. J is TRBJ2-4 and V is TRBV3-1 (or the pseudogene TRBV3-2); 10 nucleotides agree with TRBD1. Losses at the gene ends were 2 bases for V and 0 bases for J; bases not matched to a gene: 4. From germline, CDR1 is LGHDT and CDR2 YNNKEL (reference sequence). This CDR3 comprises 17 residues. The sequenced part of the CDR3 DNA is TGTGCCAGCAGCCAATACGACAGGGGGCAAGCCAAAAACATT. It specifies CASSQYDRGQAKNI. The entire CDR3 protein reads CASSQYDRGQAKNIQYF.

This clone has a count of ten or more. The CDR3 bases that were read are TGCGCCAGCAGCTTGGAGTCCAACCCTTTTAGCGATGAG. Translation gives CASSLESNPFSDE. The whole CDR3 protein is CASSLESNPFSDEQFF. The rearrangement uses TRBV5-1 and TRBJ2-1; possible D gene TRBD2, 5 bases. The sequenced fragment ends 3 residues before the CDR3 boundary, so the rest is inferred from the germline J gene. The CDR3 sequence is 16 residues long. Germline CDR1 SGHRS, CDR2 YFSETQ. Trimming removed 0 bases at V and 8 bases at J, with 18 bases between.

This clone has ten or more counts. Coverage ceases 3 residues before the CDR3 finishes, and the germline J gene fills in the end. The chain couples TRBV5-1 to TRBJ1-2; D remains unclear. Germline values: CDR1 SGHRS, CDR2 YFSETQ. This CDR3 is 16 amino acids long. V lost 1 base, J lost 5 bases, and 18 bases lay in between. The CDR3 protein is CASSLYMSTYDYGYTF. CDR3 bases read: TGCGCCAGCAGCTTGTACATGTCGACTTATGATTATGGC.

For this clone: The missing CDR3 end, 3 residues past where the read stops, is filled in from the germline J gene. The chain employs TRBV7-2 and TRBJ1-2; no clear D. The CDR3 contains 13 residues. Germline V lookup: CDR1 SGHTA, CDR2 FQGNSA. The CDR3 sequence is CASSLRRSDTYTF. Incomplete CDR3 DNA: TGTGCCAGCAGCCTCAGGAGATCAGATACC.

This clone was counted many times. The read stops 3 residues short of the end of the CDR3; the missing end is completed from the germline J gene. V and J are TRBV6-2 or TRBV6-3 and TRBJ2-5, with TRBD1 matching over 9 bases. Germline lookup yields CDR1 MNHEY and CDR2 SVGEGT. The CDR3 consists of 14 residues. V gave up 5 bases and J gave up 5 bases; unmatched junction bases: 6. Here the CDR3 reads CASSRTGVIETQYF. CDR3 DNA (partial): TGTGCCAGCAGTCGGACAGGGGTCATCGAGACC.

This clone was picked up many times. Here the CDR3 reads CASGTGLGEQYF. The part of the CDR3 DNA that was read is TGTGCTAGTGGCACAGGGTTAGGCGAG. The chain uses TRBV12-5 and TRBJ2-7; TRBD1 might be the D (6 bases). The read is 3 residues too short to cover the CDR3 end, so that end is filled in from the germline J gene. Trimming cost V 6 bases and J 6 bases, with 12 bases left between them. CDR1 LGHNT and CDR2 FRNRAP come from the germline V gene. CDR3 length equals 12 residues.

The chain's CDR3 is CASSFTQGHYNDYTF. The part of the CDR3 DNA that was read is TGTGCCAGCAGCTTTACCCAGGGTCACTACAATGAC. The chain couples TRBV7-2 to TRBJ1-2; maybe TRBD1 (5 bases). The observed sequence ends 3 residues before the CDR3 terminus, with the missing tail filled in from the germline J gene. Germline V gene sequence: CDR1 SGHTA, CDR2 FQGNSA. There are 15 residues in the CDR3. The full variable domain, completed using reference TRBV7-2 and TRBJ1-2, is GAGVSQSPSNKVTEKGKDVELRCDPISGHTALYWYRQSLGQGLEFLIYFQGNSAPDKSGLPSDRFSAERTGGSVSTLTIQRTQQEDSAVYLCASSFTQGHYNDYTFGSGTRLTVV.

In this sample, this clone turned up many times. From the germline J gene comes the end of the CDR3, since the read stops 3 residues before it. The chain has TRBV2 and TRBJ2-4, with D perhaps matching TRBD2 (6 bases). V lost 4 bases to trimming and J lost 0 bases, with 10 bases between them. The CDR3 is 15 residues long. Germline CDR1 SNHLY, CDR2 FYNNEI. The CDR3 protein is CASSVPGEAKNIQYF. The DNA read from the CDR3 is TGTGCCAGCAGTGTGCCGGGGGAAGCCAAAAACATT.

This clone was recorded many times. The CDR3 goes on 3 residues after the read ends, and that part is filled in from the germline J gene. The rearrangement uses TRBV6-1 and TRBJ1-5, with D uncertain. CDR3 length equals 15 residues. From germline, CDR1 is MNHNS and CDR2 SASEGT. Trimming left V 0 bases short and J 7 bases short, with 13 bases between. CDR3 loop: CASSEARGMGQPQHF. The covered CDR3 bases are TGTGCCAGCAGTGAAGCGCGCGGGATGGGGCAGCCC.

This clone was recorded at least ten times. The read comes to an end 3 residues before the CDR3 does, leaving the germline J gene to fill in the end. The rearrangement links TRBV19 to TRBJ1-6; possibly TRBD1 for D (6 bases). The V end was cut by 1 base, the J end by 10 bases, with 17 bases between. This CDR3 region has 16 residues. Germline V gene data show CDR1 as LNHDA and CDR2 as SQIVND (reference sequence). The covered CDR3 bases are TGTGCCAGTAGTATAGTCAACCGCAGGGGTTTCTCACCC. Translating gives CASSIVNRRGFSP. The full CDR3 protein is CASSIVNRRGFSPLHF.